This passage covers 20 T cell receptor beta chains from one sample sequenced in a study of blood T cell repertoires in COVID-19. The assay was immunoSEQ multiplex PCR, and TCRdb's table has in-frame clones only and misses some. This sample carries more than 120,000 clones, 87% of them seen once, and the ten largest clones take less than 10%. The sequenced sample consisted of peripheral blood. Receptors were obtained from a woman aged 45-65 years with active or convalescent COVID-19.

This sequence joins TRBV29-1 and TRBJ2-3; TRBD2 might be the D (5 bases). The CDR3 is made up of 14 amino acids. Germline V gene sequence: CDR1 SQVTM, CDR2 ANQGSEA. V was pared by 0 bases and J by 14 bases, with 21 bases between. In DNA form, the CDR3 reads TGCAGCGTTGAAGAAAGGTGGAGGACGGACGGTGTGTATTTT. Its translation: CSVEERWRTDGVYF.

In regard to this clone: Additional DNA sequences in this sample encode the identical CDR3. The V call is TRBV6-5, the J call TRBJ2-7; D unclear. The CDR3 extends over 11 amino acids. Looked up from germline, CDR1 is MNHEY and CDR2 is SVGAGI. V was trimmed by 5 bases and J by 3 bases, leaving 5 bases between them. The CDR3 DNA follows: TGTGCCAGCAGTAGAGACTACGAGCAGTACTTC. This gives the protein CASSRDYEQYF.

This chain uses TRBV5-6 with TRBJ2-5, with 7 nucleotides matching TRBD2. This CDR3 has 14 residues. V was pared by 0 bases and J by 2 bases, with 1 base of the junction left unmatched. Germline CDR1 and CDR2: SGHDT and YYEEEE. CDR3 sequence: CASSLGLAQETQYF. In DNA form, the CDR3 reads TGTGCCAGCAGCTTGGGACTAGCTCAAGAGACCCAGTACTTC.

J is TRBJ1-4 and V is TRBV4-1; the D is unclear. V lost 2 bases and J 0 bases, leaving 13 bases between the germline ends. From germline, CDR1 is MGHRA and CDR2 YSYEKL. The CDR3 is made up of 17 amino acids. CDR3 DNA sequence: TGCGCCAGCAGCCAATCCCGGGGTCGGGCAACTAATGAAAAACTGTTTTTT. Translated: CASSQSRGRATNEKLFF.

DNA for the CDR3: TGTGCCAGTAGTTACTTAGCGGGACGAGCCAAAAACATTCAGTACTTC. Its translation: CASSYLAGRAKNIQYF. The chain uses TRBV19 and TRBJ2-4; 8 bases are a match to TRBD2. This CDR3 comprises 16 residues. V lost 5 bases and J lost 0; bases outside the gene matches: 6. Germline loops: CDR1 LNHDA, CDR2 SQIVND (reference sequence).

Here the CDR3 reads CASSVTGIYEQYF. CDR3 DNA: TGCGCCAGCAGCGTAACAGGGATCTACGAGCAGTACTTC. This sequence joins TRBV5-1 and TRBJ2-7, with D perhaps matching TRBD1 (6 bases). This CDR3 region has 13 residues. CDR1 SGHRS and CDR2 YFSETQ come from the germline V gene. V lost 4 bases to trimming and J lost 3 bases, with 11 bases between them.

The rearrangement links TRBV19 to TRBJ2-3; a possible D gene is TRBD1 (6 bases). This CDR3 contains 15 residues. The germline V gene encodes CDR1 LNHDA and CDR2 SQIVND (reference sequence). Trimming stripped 2 bases from V and 4 bases from J, with 13 bases between. The CDR3 DNA reads TGTGCCAGTAGTATAAGTAACAGGGTCTCAGATACGCAGTATTTT. Protein sequence: CASSISNRVSDTQYF.

The chain couples TRBV7-2 to TRBJ2-2; unclear D gene. This CDR3 is built from 14 residues. Germline CDR1 is SGHTA and CDR2 is FQGNSA. The V gene lost 2 bases and the J gene lost 5 bases, with 9 bases spanning the gap. The CDR3 reads CASSLKAVTGELFF. The CDR3 DNA reads as TGTGCCAGCAGCTTAAAGGCGGTAACCGGGGAGCTGTTTTTT.

The chain joins TRBV7-2 to TRBJ2-4; possible D gene TRBD2, 7 bases. The CDR3 has 14 amino acids. V was shortened by 0 bases and J by 7 bases, with 10 bases between the two germline ends. CDR1 and CDR2 from the germline V gene are SGHTA and FQGNSA. In DNA form, the CDR3 reads TGTGCCAGCAGCTTAGCGGAGGGGGGGAACATTCAGTACTTC. Amino acid sequence: CASSLAEGGNIQYF.

This clone has more than one count but fewer than ten. This chain connects TRBV21-1 to TRBJ1-2. TRBV21-1 is classified as a pseudogene. CDR3 size: 19 residues. CDR3 sequence (DNA): TGTGCCAGCAGCAAAGGGGGGGGATCCGTCGTTCTAACTTCCTATGGCTACACCTTC. This sequence encodes CASSKGGGSVVLTSYGYTF.

This clone was detected only a few times. The genes are TRBV5-1 and TRBJ1-2; 7 bases match TRBD1. The V gene end was trimmed by 1 base and the J gene end by 3 bases; junction bases not matched to a gene: 6. CDR3 size: 15 residues. Germline V lookup: CDR1 SGHRS, CDR2 YFSETQ. Written as DNA, the CDR3 is TGCGCCAGCAGCTTGACCCCTGGACAGGACTATGGCTACACCTTC. As protein: CASSLTPGQDYGYTF.

The chain recombines TRBV21-1 with TRBJ2-5; the table assigns TRBD1, which was not confirmed against the DNA. TRBV21-1 is a documented pseudogene. CDR3 size: 21 residues. The CDR3 is CASSKETQDSKETGHQETQYF. Written as DNA, the CDR3 is TGTGCCAGCAGCAAAGAAACCCAGGACAGCAAGGAAACAGGGCACCAAGAGACCCAGTACTTC.

The rearrangement joins TRBV4-2 to TRBJ1-4, with D tentatively TRBD1 (6 bases). There are 14 residues in the CDR3. The germline V gene encodes CDR1 LGHNA and CDR2 YNFKEQ. V shed 5 bases and J shed 4 bases, with 11 bases lying between them. CDR3 in DNA: TGTGCCAGCAGCGCGGACAGCTTTAATGAAAAACTGTTTTTT. Amino acids: CASSADSFNEKLFF.

The V gene is TRBV6-5, the J gene TRBJ1-4; TRBD1 matches 10 bases. V gave up 0 bases and J gave up 10 bases; unmatched junction bases: 5. The CDR3 is 15 residues long. CDR1 is MNHEY and CDR2 is SVGAGI in the germline V gene. As DNA, the CDR3 is TGTGCCAGCAGTTACTCGTCGACAGGGGGCACAAAACTGTTTTTT. It specifies CASSYSSTGGTKLFF.

J is TRBJ1-2 and V is TRBV7-2; a weak D match, TRBD1 (6 bases). V dropped 1 base and J dropped 5 bases, with 11 bases sitting between them. CDR1 SGHTA and CDR2 FQGNSA come from the germline V gene. The CDR3 is made up of 14 amino acids. The CDR3 sequence is CASSLDRARYGYTF. In DNA form, the CDR3 reads TGTGCCAGCAGCTTAGACAGGGCCAGATATGGCTACACCTTC.

This clone was recorded once. V gene TRBV6-5 combines with J gene TRBJ2-1; D gene uncertain. The V gene lost 3 bases and the J gene lost 0 bases, with 12 bases spanning the gap. In germline, CDR1 is MNHEY, CDR2 SVGAGI. The CDR3 contains 16 residues. CDR3 residues: CASSYSGRNSYNEQFF. DNA of the CDR3: TGTGCCAGCAGTTATTCGGGTCGAAACTCCTACAATGAGCAGTTCTTC.

In DNA form, the CDR3 reads TGTGCCAGCAGTCCACGGACAGGGGGTGGCTACACCTTC. Translated: CASSPRTGGGYTF. The chain combines TRBV27 with TRBJ1-2; 10 bases line up with TRBD1. The CDR3 has 13 amino acids. V lost 5 bases, J lost 7 bases, and 4 bases stayed unmatched. Germline CDR1 and CDR2: MNHEY and SMNVEV (reference sequence).

The J gene is TRBJ2-3, the V gene TRBV7-2; a possible D gene is TRBD1 (6 bases). The CDR3 loop spans 15 amino acids. V was pared by 5 bases and J by 2 bases, with 14 bases between. Germline lookup yields CDR1 SGHTA and CDR2 FQGNSA. The CDR3 nucleotides read TGTGCCAGCAGCCCCCGGGACACGGACACAGATACGCAGTATTTT. Translated, it gives CASSPRDTDTDTQYF.

The rearrangement links TRBV9 to TRBJ2-3; 10 bases align to TRBD1. The CDR3 spans 16 residues. CDR1 and CDR2 (germline): SGDLS, YYNGEE. V shed 4 bases and J 0 bases; nucleotides not matched to a gene: 5. The CDR3 DNA reads as TGTGCCAGCAGCAAGCGGGACAGGGGAAGCACAGATACGCAGTATTTT. Translation gives CASSKRDRGSTDTQYF.

This chain joins TRBV5-4 and TRBJ2-3; a possible D gene is TRBD2 (5 bases). Trimming cost V 1 base and J 0 bases, with 12 bases left between them. The CDR3 contains 16 residues. The germline V gene encodes CDR1 SGHNT and CDR2 YYREEE (reference sequence). CDR3 sequence reads: CASSLMEVPSTDTQYF. The CDR3 DNA reads as TGTGCCAGCAGCTTGATGGAGGTACCTAGCACAGATACGCAGTATTTT. The whole variable domain, remainder taken from reference TRBV5-4 and TRBJ2-3, is ETGVTQSPTHLIKTRGQQVTLRCSSQSGHNTVSWYQQALGQGPQFIFQYYREEENGRGNFPPRFSGLQFPNYSSELNVNALELDDSALYLCASSLMEVPSTDTQYFGPGTRLTVL.